One sample yielded the 24 T cell receptor beta chains listed below, sequenced in a study of blood T cell repertoires in COVID-19. TCRdb's table, derived via immunoSEQ multiplex PCR, lists solely in-frame clones and lacks some. The sample has almost 250,000 clones, around nine tenths seen once. The sequencing sample was made of peripheral blood. These receptors were collected from a woman aged 60 to 75 who had recovered from COVID-19.

The rearrangement uses TRBV28 and TRBJ1-4; 9 bases are a match to TRBD1. J lost 5 bases, V lost 6 bases, and 4 bases had no gene match. From germline, CDR1 is MDHEN and CDR2 SYDVKM. The CDR3 is made up of 14 amino acids. The CDR3 reads CASRTTGGNEKLFF. DNA of the CDR3: TGTGCCAGCAGAACGACAGGGGGGAATGAAAAACTGTTTTTT.

The sample holds a few counts of this clone. This chain connects TRBV5-1 to TRBJ2-7; a weak D match, TRBD1 (6 bases). V was pared by 4 bases and J by 2 bases, with 13 bases between. Per germline, CDR1 SGHRS and CDR2 YFSETQ. The CDR3 contains 14 residues. The DNA for the CDR3 is TGCGCCAGCAGCACACCCGGGACAACCTACGAGCAGTACTTC. This translates into CASSTPGTTYEQYF. Supplemented by reference TRBV5-1 and TRBJ2-7, the full variable domain reads KAGVTQTPRYLIKTRGQQVTLSCSPISGHRSVSWYQQTPGQGLQFLFEYFSETQRNKGNFPGRFSGRQFSNSRSEMNVSTLELGDSALYLCASSTPGTTYEQYFGPGTRLTVT.

The chain carries TRBV6-5 and TRBJ2-7; maybe TRBD1 (6 bases). This CDR3 has 16 residues. The V end was cut by 4 bases, the J end by 7 bases, with 23 bases between. Germline lookup yields CDR1 MNHEY and CDR2 SVGAGI. The CDR3 loop is CASSFRSPGQRIEQYF. CDR3 DNA sequence: TGTGCCAGCAGTTTTCGCAGCCCGGGACAACGCATAGAGCAGTACTTC.

V usage is TRBV7-2 and J usage is TRBJ1-4; D remains ambiguous. The germline V gene encodes CDR1 SGHTA and CDR2 FQGNSA. V was pared by 3 bases and J by 0 bases, with 8 bases between. The CDR3 spans 15 residues. CDR3 sequence (DNA): TGTGCCAGCAGCTTCTCGCGAGCAACTAATGAAAAACTGTTTTTT. This translates into CASSFSRATNEKLFF.

The chain links TRBV7-2 to TRBJ2-2, with 10 bases lining up with TRBD2. The germline CDR1 and CDR2 sequences are SGHTA and FQGNSA. The ends lost 0 bases at V and 8 bases at J; junction bases unmatched: 6. The CDR3 has 16 amino acids. CDR3 in DNA: TGTGCCAGCAGCTTAGCGCGGCTAGCGGGGGTGGGGGAGCTGTTTTTT. Protein sequence: CASSLARLAGVGELFF.

V usage is TRBV12-3 or TRBV12-4 and J usage is TRBJ1-5; D is ambiguous. The CDR3 runs 12 residues. Trimming shortened V by 1 base and J by 7 bases, and 5 bases separated the two germline ends. CDR3 residues: CASSLGPQPQHF. For the CDR3, the DNA is TGTGCCAGCAGTTTAGGGCCCCAGCCCCAGCATTTT.

As DNA, the CDR3 is TGTGCCAGCAGCCCGGCCGGGACAGGGGTTAACTATGGCTACACCTTC. The encoded protein is CASSPAGTGVNYGYTF. The chain is built from TRBV11-1 and TRBJ1-2; TRBD1 agrees at 10 bases. The V segment lost 5 bases and the J segment 1 base; nucleotides outside the gene matches: 7. Germline loops: CDR1 SGHAT, CDR2 FQDESV (reference sequence). The CDR3 totals 16 residues.

The rearrangement joins TRBV19 to TRBJ1-5, with a weak D call TRBD1 (5 bases). The CDR3 contains 15 residues. V dropped 1 base and J dropped 4 bases, with 11 bases sitting between them. Germline V gene data show CDR1 as LNHDA and CDR2 as SQIVND (reference sequence). CDR3 bases: TGTGCCAGTAGTATAGGTCCGCAGGGAAATCAGCCCCAGCATTTT. Residues: CASSIGPQGNQPQHF.

This clone was recorded a few times. This chain connects TRBV10-2 to TRBJ2-5; 10 positions match TRBD2. The V and J ends lost 8 bases and 7 bases, in that order; junction bases with no gene match: 13. The germline V gene encodes CDR1 WSHSY and CDR2 SAAADI. The CDR3 has 15 amino acids. The CDR3 coding sequence is TGCGCCAGCTCGCGAGAAGCGGGGGGGCCTGGGACCCAGTACTTC. It encodes CASSREAGGPGTQYF.

The sample holds one count of this clone. The gene calls are TRBV18 and TRBJ2-7; perhaps TRBD2 as D (6 bases). Germline V lookup: CDR1 KGHSH, CDR2 LQKENI. The CDR3 consists of 15 residues. Trimming pared 3 bases from V and 0 bases from J, leaving 12 bases between. CDR3 coding DNA: TGTGCCAGCTCACCCGCGGGGACGTACTCCTACGAGCAGTACTTC. As protein: CASSPAGTYSYEQYF. The whole variable domain, filled in from reference TRBV18 and TRBJ2-7, reads NAGVMQNPRHLVRRRGQEARLRCSPMKGHSHVYWYRQLPEEGLKFMVYLQKENIIDESGMPKERFSAEFPKEGPSILRIQQVVRGDSAAYFCASSPAGTYSYEQYFGPGTRLTVT.

This CDR3 reads CASSVRYGGRAEAFF. CDR3 in DNA: TGTGCCAGCAGCGTCCGCTACGGGGGGAGGGCTGAAGCTTTCTTT. This chain joins TRBV5-8 and TRBJ1-1; D is perhaps TRBD1 (5 bases). Germline V gene sequence: CDR1 SGHTS, CDR2 YDEGEE. The CDR3 consists of 15 residues. Between the trimmed V and J ends, which lost 4 bases and 6 bases, there was a span of 19 bases. Looking up the rest from reference TRBV5-8 and TRBJ1-1 gives the full variable domain: EAGVTQSPTHLIKTRGQQATLRCSPISGHTSVYWYQQALGLGLQFLLWYDEGEERNRGNFPPRFSGRQFPNYSSELNVNALELEDSALYLCASSVRYGGRAEAFFGQGTRLTVV.

This clone was seen a handful of times. V and J are TRBV5-5 and TRBJ1-2; D uncertain. This CDR3 has 15 amino acids. V shed 0 bases and J shed 0 bases, with 9 bases lying between them. Germline-derived CDR1 and CDR2 are SGHKS and YYEKEE (reference sequence). The DNA for the CDR3 is TGTGCCAGCAGCTTGGCCTACAGAGCTAACTATGGCTACACCTTC. This sequence encodes CASSLAYRANYGYTF.

The V call is TRBV14, the J call TRBJ1-1, with D possibly TRBD1 on 6 matching bases. Germline values: CDR1 SGHDN, CDR2 FVKESK. The CDR3 sequence is 15 residues long. Trimming removed 0 bases at V and 1 base at J, with 9 bases between. This CDR3 is CASSQEQGQNTEAFF. The CDR3 DNA reads TGTGCCAGCAGCCAAGAACAGGGCCAGAACACTGAAGCTTTCTTT. Looking up the rest from reference TRBV14 and TRBJ1-1 gives the full variable domain: EAGVTQFPSHSVIEKGQTVTLRCDPISGHDNLYWYRRVMGKEIKFLLHFVKESKQDESGMPNNRFLAERTGGTYSTLKVQPAELEDSGVYFCASSQEQGQNTEAFFGQGTRLTVV.

The chain uses TRBV7-9 and TRBJ1-2; possibly TRBD1 for D (5 bases). The germline gives CDR1 SEHNR, CDR2 FQNEAQ (reference sequence). The CDR3 is made up of 14 amino acids. V was shortened by 4 bases and J by 8 bases, with 17 bases between the two germline ends. The CDR3 reads CASSSLWGEGGYTF. The CDR3 nucleotides are TGTGCCAGCAGCTCCCTGTGGGGGGAGGGCGGCTACACCTTC.

The rearrangement links TRBV27 to TRBJ2-3; 10 bases align to TRBD2. This CDR3 has 16 amino acids. Germline values: CDR1 MNHEY, CDR2 SMNVEV (reference sequence). After removal of 3 bases from V and 2 bases from J, the junction contained 5 bases not matched to a gene. The CDR3 DNA reads TGTGCCAGCAGTTTTGAGCGGGGGGGCTACACAGATACGCAGTATTTT. As protein: CASSFERGGYTDTQYF.

This clone was observed a single time. This sequence joins TRBV27 and TRBJ2-5; possibly TRBD1 for D (5 bases). V lost 5 bases and J 5 bases, leaving 15 bases between the germline ends. Germline V lookup: CDR1 MNHEY, CDR2 SMNVEV (reference sequence). This CDR3 spans 14 amino acids. The CDR3 loop is CASSPPYSGETQYF. Written as DNA, the CDR3 is TGTGCCAGCAGTCCCCCTTACTCAGGGGAGACCCAGTACTTC.

This clone was picked up one time. The gene calls are TRBV5-1 and TRBJ1-1, with D maybe TRBD1 (5 bases). Trimming stripped 0 bases from V and 1 base from J, with 7 bases between. The CDR3 has 14 residues. Germline CDR1 and CDR2: SGHRS and YFSETQ. For the CDR3, the DNA is TGCGCCAGCAGCTTGGGCAGGGCGAACACTGAAGCTTTCTTT. Residues: CASSLGRANTEAFF.

This chain joins TRBV19 and TRBJ1-4; D might be TRBD1 (6 bases). V was cut by 3 bases and J by 12 bases, with 20 bases left in between. Germline CDR1 reads LNHDA; CDR2 reads SQIVND (reference sequence). This CDR3 comprises 15 residues. The CDR3 is CASSMSWDTLLELFF. The CDR3 DNA follows: TGTGCCAGTAGTATGAGCTGGGACACACTGTTGGAACTGTTTTTT.

The chain links TRBV14 to TRBJ1-3; TRBD1 matches at 8 bases. This CDR3 spans 14 amino acids. Germline CDR1 SGHDN, CDR2 FVKESK. Unmatched junction bases numbered 1, after V lost 4 bases and J lost 2 bases. CDR3 residues: CASSLDRAGNTIYF. The CDR3 nucleotides read TGTGCCAGCAGCCTGGACAGGGCTGGAAACACCATATATTTT.

V is TRBV19 and J is TRBJ1-1, with unresolved D. Trimming took off 1 base at V and 1 base at J, with 10 bases between the two ends. This CDR3 has 15 residues. Germline V gene sequence: CDR1 LNHDA, CDR2 SQIVND (reference sequence). CDR3 sequence reads: CASSIGASRNTEAFF. The CDR3 DNA reads as TGTGCCAGTAGTATAGGTGCCTCGAGGAACACTGAAGCTTTCTTT.

The gene calls are TRBV11-2 and TRBJ2-5, with 7 bases fitting TRBD2. CDR1 and CDR2 from the germline V gene are SGHAT and FQNNGV. V dropped 1 base and J dropped 4; count of bases not matched to a gene: 6. The CDR3 loop spans 15 amino acids. The chain's CDR3 is CASSLAGGTRETQYF. The CDR3 DNA follows: TGTGCCAGCAGCTTAGCCGGGGGGACGAGAGAGACCCAGTACTTC.

The sample holds one count of this clone. This chain uses TRBV19 with TRBJ1-2, with a tentative D call TRBD1 (6 bases). CDR3 length equals 15 residues. Germline values: CDR1 LNHDA, CDR2 SQIVND (reference sequence). Trimming took off 5 bases at V and 8 bases at J, with 21 bases between the two ends. The CDR3: CASSGQLDGVGGYTF. CDR3 nucleotides: TGTGCCAGTAGTGGACAGCTCGACGGGGTAGGCGGCTACACCTTC.

J is TRBJ2-7 and V is TRBV4-2, with TRBD2 matching 8 bases. This CDR3 is built from 15 residues. Germline V gene lookup returns CDR1 LGHNA and CDR2 YNFKEQ. V was clipped by 5 bases and J by 4 bases; unmatched bases: 10. The CDR3 DNA follows: TGTGCCAGCAGCGGACCGGGACTAGACCAATACGAGCAGTACTTC. Translation: CASSGPGLDQYEQYF.

This rearrangement joins TRBV5-3 to TRBJ2-7, with a possible D match to TRBD2 (6 bases). TRBV5-3 is marked as an open reading frame, function uncertain. The CDR3 consists of 16 residues. V lost 4 bases, J lost 2 bases, and 19 bases lay in between. The CDR3 coding sequence is TGTGCCAGAAGCCTGGCACGGGCGGGGCCCACCTACGAGCAGTACTTC. Translation gives CARSLARAGPTYEQYF.